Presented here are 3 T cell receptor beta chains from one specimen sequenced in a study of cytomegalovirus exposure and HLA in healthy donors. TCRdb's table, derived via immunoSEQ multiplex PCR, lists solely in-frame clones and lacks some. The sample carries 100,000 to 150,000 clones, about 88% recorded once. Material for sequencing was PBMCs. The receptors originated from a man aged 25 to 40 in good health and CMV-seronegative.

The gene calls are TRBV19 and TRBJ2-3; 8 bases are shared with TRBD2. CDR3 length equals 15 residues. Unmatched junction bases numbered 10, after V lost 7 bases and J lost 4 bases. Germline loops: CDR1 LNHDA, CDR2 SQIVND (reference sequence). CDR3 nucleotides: TGTGCCAGTACCCTGCTAGCGGGTAACGCAGATACGCAGTATTTT. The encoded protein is CASTLLAGNADTQYF. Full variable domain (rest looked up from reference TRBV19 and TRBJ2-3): DGGITQSPKYLFRKEGQNVTLSCEQNLNHDAMYWYRQDPGQGLRLIYYSQIVNDFQKGDIAEGYSVSREKKESFPLTVTSAQKNPTAFYLCASTLLAGNADTQYFGPGTRLTVL.

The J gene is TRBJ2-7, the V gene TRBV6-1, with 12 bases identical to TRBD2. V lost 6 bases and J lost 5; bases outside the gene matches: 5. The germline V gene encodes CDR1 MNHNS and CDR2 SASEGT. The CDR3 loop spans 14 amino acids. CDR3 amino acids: CASSPGLAGHEQYF. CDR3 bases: TGTGCCAGCAGCCCTGGACTAGCGGGACACGAGCAGTACTTC.

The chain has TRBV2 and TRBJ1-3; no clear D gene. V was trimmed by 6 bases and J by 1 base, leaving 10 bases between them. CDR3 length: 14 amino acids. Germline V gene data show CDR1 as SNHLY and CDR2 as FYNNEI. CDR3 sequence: CASRLGFSGNTIYF. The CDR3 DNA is TGTGCCAGCAGACTCGGTTTTTCTGGAAACACCATATATTTT.